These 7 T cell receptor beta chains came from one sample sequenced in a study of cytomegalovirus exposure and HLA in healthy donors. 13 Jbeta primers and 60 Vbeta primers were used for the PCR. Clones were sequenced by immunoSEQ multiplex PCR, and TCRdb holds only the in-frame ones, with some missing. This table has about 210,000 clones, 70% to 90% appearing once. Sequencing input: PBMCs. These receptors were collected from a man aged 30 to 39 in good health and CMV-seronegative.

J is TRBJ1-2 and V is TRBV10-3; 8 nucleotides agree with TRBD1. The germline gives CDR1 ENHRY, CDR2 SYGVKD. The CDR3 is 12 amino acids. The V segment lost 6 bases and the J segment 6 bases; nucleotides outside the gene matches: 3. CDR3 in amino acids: CAIRDRVDGYTF. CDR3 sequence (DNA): TGTGCCATCAGGGACAGGGTAGATGGCTACACCTTC.

The CDR3 region has the DNA TGCGCCAGCAGCCCCCAAAGGGGGGAGGGTGAGCAGTTCTTC. Amino acids: CASSPQRGEGEQFF. The rearrangement joins TRBV4-1 to TRBJ2-1; TRBD2 is a possible D gene (7 bases). The germline gives CDR1 MGHRA, CDR2 YSYEKL. Trimming removed 4 bases at V and 9 bases at J, with 16 bases between. This CDR3 contains 14 residues.

For the CDR3, the DNA is TGTGCCATCAGTGAGTCGACAGCCGTCTACAATGAGCAGTTCTTC. Its translation: CAISESTAVYNEQFF. The chain recombines TRBV10-3 with TRBJ2-1; possible D gene TRBD1, 5 bases. This CDR3 comprises 15 residues. Germline V CDR1 and CDR2: ENHRY, SYGVKD. V was clipped by 0 bases and J by 3 bases, with 9 bases between them.

CDR3 DNA: TGTGCCAGCAGCCAAGAGACTAGTCCTAGCACAGATACGCAGTATTTT. This encodes CASSQETSPSTDTQYF. The V call is TRBV4-2, the J call TRBJ2-3, with D possibly matching TRBD2 (6 bases). This CDR3 region has 16 residues. Trimming removed 0 bases from V and 0 bases from J, with 10 bases in between. Germline V gene sequence: CDR1 LGHNA, CDR2 YNFKEQ.

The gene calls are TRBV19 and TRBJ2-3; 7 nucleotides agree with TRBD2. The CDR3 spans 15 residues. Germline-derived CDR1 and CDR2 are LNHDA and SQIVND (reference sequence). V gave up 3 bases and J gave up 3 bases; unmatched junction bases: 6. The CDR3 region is CASSIIGGRTDTQYF. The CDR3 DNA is TGTGCCAGTAGTATTATCGGGGGGAGAACAGATACGCAGTATTTT.

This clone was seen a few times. The CDR3 here is CASSETGSSGNTIYF. The CDR3 DNA reads as TGTGCCAGCAGTGAAACGGGATCCTCTGGAAACACCATATATTTT. The rearrangement links TRBV25-1 to TRBJ1-3, with unresolved D. The CDR3 spans 15 residues. In germline, CDR1 is MGHDK, CDR2 SYGVNS. V was shortened by 2 bases and J by 0 bases, with 8 bases between the two germline ends.

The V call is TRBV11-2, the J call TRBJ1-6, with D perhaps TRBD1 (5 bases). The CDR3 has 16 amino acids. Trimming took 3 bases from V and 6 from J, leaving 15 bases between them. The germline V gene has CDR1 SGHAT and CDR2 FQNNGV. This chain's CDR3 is CASSFGGKVGNSPLHF. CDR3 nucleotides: TGTGCCAGCAGCTTCGGGGGAAAAGTGGGTAATTCACCCCTCCACTTT.